Shown below are 32 T cell receptor beta chains from a single sample sequenced in a study of T cell responses to AZD1222 COVID-19 vaccine. Produced via immunoSEQ multiplex PCR; TCRdb's table is partial and in-frame only. Seen here are 100,000 to 150,000 clones, roughly 88% observed once, and the top ten hold 9% to 9.5%. The sequences come from peripheral blood, collected on day 0 of AZD1222 vaccination. These receptors were collected from an adult in good health.

V usage is TRBV7-6 and J usage is TRBJ2-3; D is possibly TRBD1 (5 bases). Trimming stripped 5 bases from V and 6 bases from J, with 12 bases between. The CDR3 sequence is 13 residues long. Germline V gene sequence: CDR1 SGHVS, CDR2 FNYEAQ. As DNA, the CDR3 is TGTGCCAGCAGCGTGATGGACACCGATACGCAGTATTTT. Residues: CASSVMDTDTQYF.

The rearrangement links TRBV12-5 to TRBJ2-4; tentatively, D is TRBD1 (8 bases). Germline V gene data show CDR1 as LGHNT and CDR2 as FRNRAP. The CDR3 is 20 residues long. The V end was cut by 0 bases, the J end by 0 bases, with 21 bases between. The CDR3 is CASGLVLSGTGDLAKNIQYF. The CDR3 DNA reads as TGTGCTAGTGGTTTGGTACTGAGCGGGACAGGAGACTTAGCCAAAAACATTCAGTACTTC.

The chain recombines TRBV25-1 with TRBJ2-5; 9 bases align to TRBD1. The CDR3 has 16 amino acids. Germline CDR1 is MGHDK and CDR2 is SYGVNS. J was trimmed by 5 bases and V by 2 bases; bases with no gene match: 9. CDR3: CASSEPGTGRYETQYF. CDR3 sequence (DNA): TGTGCCAGCAGTGAACCAGGGACAGGGAGGTACGAGACCCAGTACTTC.

This chain links TRBV6-1 with TRBJ1-5; D remains ambiguous. V was pared by 2 bases and J by 3 bases, with 8 bases between. Germline lookup yields CDR1 MNHNS and CDR2 SASEGT. This CDR3 has 14 amino acids. The CDR3 region is CASSESGDNQPQHF. In nucleotides, the CDR3 is TGTGCCAGCAGTGAATCCGGTGACAATCAGCCCCAGCATTTT.

This rearrangement joins TRBV20-1 to TRBJ2-5; D is perhaps TRBD2 (6 bases). The CDR3 is 10 amino acids. Germline CDR1 and CDR2: DFQATT and SNEGSKA (reference sequence). The V end lost 3 bases, the J end lost 7 bases, and 6 bases lay between the germline ends. The CDR3 protein is CSASGGTQYF. CDR3 DNA sequence: TGCAGTGCTAGCGGGGGGACCCAGTACTTC.

The J gene is TRBJ1-2, the V gene TRBV30; the match to TRBD1 covers 8 bases. Germline V gene sequence: CDR1 GTSNPN, CDR2 SVGIG (reference sequence). The V segment lost 7 bases and the J segment 0 bases; nucleotides outside the gene matches: 10. The CDR3 has 15 amino acids. CDR3 coding DNA: TGTGCCTATAAAGAGAAGGACAGGGCTAACTATGGCTACACCTTC. This encodes CAYKEKDRANYGYTF.

The genes are TRBV6-2 or TRBV6-3 and TRBJ2-3, with TRBD2 as a possible D gene (6 bases). Per the germline V gene, CDR1 is MNHEY and CDR2 is SVGEGT. Trimming left V 0 bases short and J 4 bases short, with 17 bases between. This CDR3 comprises 17 residues. CDR3 in amino acids: CASSYSHRDFRADTQYF. The CDR3 region has the DNA TGTGCCAGCAGTTACTCACACCGGGACTTTCGGGCAGATACGCAGTATTTT.

This rearrangement joins TRBV2 to TRBJ1-4; TRBD1 agrees at 11 bases. CDR3 size: 14 residues. After removal of 6 bases from V and 7 bases from J, the junction contained 4 bases not matched to a gene. Germline V lookup: CDR1 SNHLY, CDR2 FYNNEI. The CDR3 sequence is CASSAGTGGEKLFF. CDR3 DNA: TGTGCCAGCAGCGCCGGGACAGGGGGTGAAAAACTGTTTTTT.

V is TRBV3-1 (or the pseudogene TRBV3-2) and J is TRBJ2-3, with a weak D call TRBD2 (5 bases). The germline V gene encodes CDR1 LGHDT and CDR2 YNNKEL (reference sequence). Trimming took off 0 bases at V and 2 bases at J, with 12 bases between the two ends. The length of the CDR3 is 16 residues. The CDR3 region has the DNA TGTGCCAGCAGCCAAGAGTCGGGGTACCCCACAGATACGCAGTATTTT. Translation gives CASSQESGYPTDTQYF.

The chain carries TRBV2 and TRBJ2-5; D unresolved. The germline gives CDR1 SNHLY, CDR2 FYNNEI. The CDR3 runs 13 residues. Trimming left V 9 bases short and J 1 base short, with 12 bases between. The CDR3 is CASQRQLQETQYF. The CDR3 DNA follows: TGTGCCAGTCAAAGACAACTCCAAGAGACCCAGTACTTC.

The V gene is TRBV15, the J gene TRBJ1-5; TRBD1 matches 10 bases. Germline V gene sequence: CDR1 LNHNV, CDR2 YYDKDF (reference sequence). V shed 2 bases, J shed 4 bases, and the junction held 11 bases outside the gene matches. The CDR3 contains 18 residues. The CDR3 reads CATSRRKGQGGNNQPQHF. The CDR3, as DNA: TGTGCCACCAGCAGACGGAAAGGACAGGGGGGCAATAATCAGCCCCAGCATTTT.

The gene calls are TRBV6-5 and TRBJ2-7; 12 bases agree with TRBD2. CDR1 MNHEY and CDR2 SVGAGI come from the germline V gene. This CDR3 region has 14 residues. After removal of 8 bases from V and 4 bases from J, the junction contained 6 bases not matched to a gene. The CDR3 region is CASRPTSGGYEQYF. In nucleotides, the CDR3 is TGTGCCAGCCGTCCCACTAGCGGGGGGTACGAGCAGTACTTC.

J is TRBJ2-1 and V is TRBV7-2, with D tentatively TRBD2 (6 bases). Germline lookup yields CDR1 SGHTA and CDR2 FQGNSA. CDR3 size: 14 residues. Trimming stripped 4 bases from V and 4 bases from J, with 11 bases between. As DNA, the CDR3 is TGTGCCAGCAGCTCGGGACTTGCTTACAATGAGCAGTTCTTC. This sequence encodes CASSSGLAYNEQFF. Combining the CDR3 with reference TRBV7-2 and TRBJ2-1 gives the whole variable domain GAGVSQSPSNKVTEKGKDVELRCDPISGHTALYWYRQSLGQGLEFLIYFQGNSAPDKSGLPSDRFSAERTGGSVSTLTIQRTQQEDSAVYLCASSSGLAYNEQFFGPGTRLTVL.

The V call is TRBV19, the J call TRBJ1-2; a weak D match, TRBD1 (6 bases). Germline CDR1 LNHDA, CDR2 SQIVND (reference sequence). This CDR3 has 16 residues. V lost 5 bases to trimming and J lost 1 base, with 17 bases between them. The CDR3 reads CASSALPRGGNYGYTF. The CDR3 DNA reads as TGTGCCAGTAGTGCCCTCCCCAGGGGAGGTAACTATGGCTACACCTTC.

The chain employs TRBV5-6 and TRBJ1-3; D is unclear. The CDR3 sequence is 12 residues long. The V end was cut by 2 bases, the J end by 3 bases, with 3 bases between. Per the germline V gene, CDR1 is SGHDT and CDR2 is YYEEEE. In DNA form, the CDR3 reads TGTGCCAGCAGCTTAGGTGGAAACACCATATATTTT. Protein: CASSLGGNTIYF.

The rearrangement uses TRBV11-3 and TRBJ2-2; D remains ambiguous. The ends were cut back, 3 bases at V and 0 bases at J, with 11 bases in the middle. The CDR3 spans 16 residues. CDR1 and CDR2 from the germline V gene are SGHNT and YENEEA. The CDR3 DNA sequence: TGTGCCAGCAGCTTTACTATACAGTCGAACACCGGGGAGCTGTTTTTT. Protein: CASSFTIQSNTGELFF.

This clone was seen a few times. The CDR3 DNA follows: TGCGCCAGCAGCTTTACAGGGGCCACACAAGAGACCCAGTACTTC. Translation: CASSFTGATQETQYF. The chain links TRBV5-1 to TRBJ2-5; TRBD1 aligns across 7 bases. Germline V gene lookup returns CDR1 SGHRS and CDR2 YFSETQ. V lost 2 bases and J lost 2; bases outside the gene matches: 6. The CDR3 contains 15 residues.

A single count supports this clone. The genes are TRBV4-2 and TRBJ2-7; D gene unclear. V was trimmed by 0 bases and J by 7 bases, leaving 13 bases between them. Germline V CDR1 and CDR2: LGHNA, YNFKEQ. This CDR3 contains 14 residues. The CDR3 loop is CASSQDLRTREQYF. CDR3 coding DNA: TGTGCCAGCAGCCAAGATCTGAGGACGAGGGAGCAGTACTTC.

The V gene is TRBV6-6, the J gene TRBJ1-2; D not certain. Germline V gene lookup returns CDR1 MNHNY and CDR2 SVGAGI (reference sequence). The CDR3 runs to 13 residues. Trimming left V 5 bases short and J 0 bases short, with 7 bases between. As DNA, the CDR3 is TGTGCCAGCAGTCCTGGAGCTAACTATGGCTACACCTTC. Its protein product is CASSPGANYGYTF.

The V gene is TRBV2, the J gene TRBJ2-7; D might be TRBD2 (6 bases). CDR1 is SNHLY and CDR2 is FYNNEI in the germline V gene. Trimming cost V 6 bases and J 0 bases, with 18 bases left between them. This CDR3 contains 16 residues. DNA of the CDR3: TGTGCCAGCAGGGGGTCCCGGGACGGGAGCTCCTACGAGCAGTACTTC. This encodes CASRGSRDGSSYEQYF.

This clone appeared a few times. J is TRBJ1-1 and V is TRBV4-1; D is perhaps TRBD1 (6 bases). CDR1 and CDR2 (germline): MGHRA, YSYEKL. V shed 0 bases and J shed 0 bases, with 8 bases lying between them. CDR3 length equals 15 residues. CDR3: CASSQEAGVNTEAFF. As DNA, the CDR3 is TGCGCCAGCAGCCAAGAAGCAGGGGTGAACACTGAAGCTTTCTTT.

This chain joins TRBV10-3 and TRBJ1-3; D gene unclear. With 7 bases removed from V and 2 bases from J, the gap between germline ends came to 15 bases. In germline, CDR1 is ENHRY, CDR2 SYGVKD. There are 15 residues in the CDR3. Here the CDR3 DNA reads TGTGCCATCACGCAAAGTATAACTGCTGGAAACACCATATATTTT. Protein sequence: CAITQSITAGNTIYF.

CDR3 residues: CSASDVGNQGYTF. Here the CDR3 DNA reads TGCAGTGCTAGTGACGTCGGTAATCAGGGCTACACCTTC. The chain couples TRBV20-1 to TRBJ1-2; no clear D. CDR1 is DFQATT, CDR2 SNEGSKA, per germline (reference sequence). The V end was cut by 3 bases, the J end by 8 bases, with 16 bases between. CDR3 length equals 13 residues.

The chain uses TRBV6-5 and TRBJ2-7; 14 positions match TRBD2. Germline CDR1 is MNHEY and CDR2 is SVGAGI. The V gene end was trimmed by 8 bases and the J gene end by 4 bases; junction bases not matched to a gene: 1. The CDR3 spans 13 residues. Here the CDR3 reads CASRTSGRYEQYF. DNA for the CDR3: TGTGCCAGCCGGACTAGCGGGAGGTACGAGCAGTACTTC.

V and J are TRBV5-1 and TRBJ2-3; 7 bases are shared with TRBD1. Germline V lookup: CDR1 SGHRS, CDR2 YFSETQ. V was pared by 4 bases and J by 4 bases, with 3 bases of the junction left unmatched. This CDR3 has 13 amino acids. For the CDR3, the DNA is TGCGCCAGCAGCGTACAGGGGCCAGATACGCAGTATTTT. This sequence encodes CASSVQGPDTQYF. The whole variable domain, remainder taken from reference TRBV5-1 and TRBJ2-3, is KAGVTQTPRYLIKTRGQQVTLSCSPISGHRSVSWYQQTPGQGLQFLFEYFSETQRNKGNFPGRFSGRQFSNSRSEMNVSTLELGDSALYLCASSVQGPDTQYFGPGTRLTVL.

Here the CDR3 reads CASNPSAAGSYNEQFF. CDR3 nucleotide sequence: TGTGCCAGCAACCCTTCTGCGGCGGGGTCCTACAATGAGCAGTTCTTC. The J gene is TRBJ2-1, the V gene TRBV6-2 or TRBV6-3; possibly TRBD2 for D (6 bases). Trimming left V 7 bases short and J 1 base short, with 17 bases between. Germline CDR1 reads MNHEY; CDR2 reads SVGEGT. The CDR3 has 16 amino acids.

This rearrangement joins TRBV28 to TRBJ1-4, with unresolved D. The CDR3 loop spans 14 amino acids. In germline, CDR1 is MDHEN, CDR2 SYDVKM. V was trimmed by 4 bases and J by 8 bases, leaving 14 bases between them. CDR3: CASSSRTGGEKLFF. The DNA for the CDR3 is TGTGCCAGCAGTTCCCGGACGGGCGGGGAAAAACTGTTTTTT.

Here the CDR3 reads CASSLDRDGYTF. Here the CDR3 DNA reads TGCGCCAGCAGCTTGGACAGGGATGGCTACACCTTC. The chain carries TRBV5-1 and TRBJ1-2, with a possible D match to TRBD1 (6 bases). The CDR3 extends over 12 amino acids. V was pared by 0 bases and J by 6 bases, with 6 bases between. From germline, CDR1 is SGHRS and CDR2 YFSETQ.

This chain uses TRBV19 with TRBJ1-1; maybe TRBD1 (5 bases). Trimming removed 4 bases at V and 0 bases at J, with 12 bases between. The CDR3 has 15 residues. Germline V gene data show CDR1 as LNHDA and CDR2 as SQIVND (reference sequence). The CDR3 sequence: CASSRDGTMNTEAFF. CDR3 DNA sequence: TGTGCCAGTAGTAGGGACGGGACTATGAACACTGAAGCTTTCTTT.

This chain joins TRBV30 and TRBJ1-3, with D tentatively TRBD1 (6 bases). Looked up from germline, CDR1 is GTSNPN and CDR2 is SVGIG (reference sequence). The CDR3 contains 14 residues. CDR3 coding DNA: TGTGCATATGCCGGGGGCAACTCTGGAAACACCATATATTTT. This encodes CAYAGGNSGNTIYF.

This chain joins TRBV24-1 and TRBJ2-2; 8 positions match TRBD2. This CDR3 spans 13 amino acids. V was clipped by 10 bases and J by 5 bases; unmatched bases: 5. The germline CDR1 and CDR2 sequences are KGHDR and SFDVKD. The CDR3 sequence: CATERELTGELFF. DNA of the CDR3: TGTGCCACAGAGCGGGAGTTGACCGGGGAGCTGTTTTTT.

This CDR3 is CASRLSRDRGGHEQYF. The CDR3, as DNA: TGTGCCAGCAGACTCTCCCGGGACAGGGGTGGGCACGAGCAGTACTTC. The chain employs TRBV5-4 and TRBJ2-7, with 10 bases aligning to TRBD1. V shed 5 bases and J 5 bases; nucleotides not matched to a gene: 13. Germline V gene data show CDR1 as SGHNT and CDR2 as YYREEE (reference sequence). The CDR3 has 16 residues.